This T cell receptor beta chain was obtained from a study of blood T cell repertoires in COVID-19. On the study more broadly: The United States, Italy and Spain were the sources of the acute and convalescent COVID-19 samples.

The CDR3 has 15 residues. Trimming left V 3 bases short and J 7 bases short, with 18 bases between. Germline V gives CDR1 SGHVS, CDR2 FQNEAQ. Only a few counts were recorded for this clone. The table came from immunoSEQ multiplex PCR; TCRdb's copy has only in-frame clones and leaves some out. The sample includes 160,000 or so clones, approximately 90% of them seen just once. The receptor's source is a woman aged 55-69 years who had recovered from COVID-19. The rearrangement joins TRBV7-8 to TRBJ1-2, with TRBD1 as a possible D gene (6 bases). Sequenced material: peripheral blood. The CDR3 protein is CASSLDKVQGSGYTF. Written as DNA, the CDR3 is TGTGCCAGCAGCTTGGATAAGGTCCAGGGGTCTGGCTACACCTTC.